The subject of this entry is one T cell receptor (beta chain). As yet, its antigen is unknown. The CDR3 extends over 11 amino acids. Trimming removed 11 bases at V and 4 bases at J, with 11 bases between. The germline V gene encodes CDR1 MDHEN and CDR2 SYDVKM. Clones were read by immunoSEQ multiplex PCR, and TCRdb kept only the in-frame ones, dropping some. The table shows 120,000 to 150,000 clones, with under 95% occurring only once. This specimen belongs to a study of T cell responses to AZD1222 COVID-19 vaccine. Regarding the study as a whole: Among the donors, most were white British and more were female, and clonal diversity was possibly underestimated.

The sample in question was peripheral blood, obtained on day 0 of AZD1222 vaccination. This clonotype was obtained from an adult in good health. This chain connects TRBV28 to TRBJ1-1, with a tentative D call TRBD1 (5 bases). CDR3 loop: CAAIGGTEAFF. CDR3 DNA: TGTGCCGCGATTGGGGGCACTGAAGCTTTCTTT.